This TCR beta chain was retrieved from a study of persistence of HIV-infected CD4 T cells. On the study more broadly: Isolated cells were CMV- and HIV-1 Gag-responding CD4+ T cells. Multiple blood draws of up to 180 mL, except a couple of donors with single leukapheresis.

The germline V gene has CDR1 SGHTS and CDR2 YDEGEE. The CDR3 runs to 16 residues. V dropped 2 bases and J dropped 7; count of bases not matched to a gene: 8. The stimulus was lysate of CMV-infected fibroblasts, 10 ug/mL. CD40L/CD69 double-negative CD45RO-high memory CD4+ T cells were collected. Undetectable plasma HIV-1 RNA below 50 copies/mL lasted at least 4 years. CD8+ T cells were removed from PBMCs prior to stimulation. The immunoSEQ assay was version 4, run in survey mode. The repertoire was sequenced with immunoSEQ multiplex PCR; TCRdb's copy has only in-frame clones and lacks some. The data contain around 48,000 clones, around 72% of them seen just once; the ten biggest clones take up 3%. A word on this clone: Its antigen is still unknown.

The rearrangement uses TRBV5-8 and TRBJ1-6; TRBD1 aligns across 8 bases. The sample here was CD4+ T cells sorted from PBMCs after approximately 20-hour stimulation, taken from a patient who received antiretroviral therapy. The receptor comes from an adult man with HIV who was CMV-seropositive. The CDR3 bases are TGTGCCAGCAGCTTCGGTGGGGGACAGGTGAATTCACCCCTCCACTTT. It encodes CASSFGGGQVNSPLHF.